The subject of this entry is one T cell receptor beta chain. What it binds is unknown. The data are from a study of cytomegalovirus exposure and HLA in healthy donors. This PCR relied on a set of 60 Vbeta primers and 13 Jbeta primers. Profiled with immunoSEQ multiplex PCR; TCRdb holds only in-frame clones, not every one. This table holds over 110,000 clones, around 75% found once. The V end was cut by 3 bases, the J end by 0 bases, with 11 bases between. The germline CDR1 and CDR2 sequences are LGHNA and YSLEER. The CDR3 totals 15 residues. Study-level results: A later analysis linked a missense variant in DCLRE1C to the trimming of TCR beta V and J genes. Prior analysis indicated that the majority of TCR beta V segments exhibited productivity approximately 87% or approximately 30% of the time. Rarity marked most TCR sequences, yet some public TCRs occurred in many donors. HLA-A and HLA-B allele assignments for most subjects were reportedly predicted accurately using TCR beta sequences.

The rearrangement joins TRBV4-3 to TRBJ2-5; TRBD1 is a possible D gene (6 bases). The sequence derives from a female donor in good health and CMV-seronegative. The sequencing input was PBMCs. The DNA of the CDR3 is TGCGCCAGCAGCCAGGTAGCAGGGGACCAAGAGACCCAGTACTTC. As protein: CASSQVAGDQETQYF.